This TCR beta chain appears in the sequencing data of a study of T cell responses to AZD1222 COVID-19 vaccine. Here immunoSEQ multiplex PCR was the method, and the copy in TCRdb shows in-frame clones only, minus some. The sample holds about 150,000 clones, 75% to 95% seen once. With 2 bases removed from V and 4 bases from J, the gap between germline ends came to 8 bases. CDR3 length: 13 residues. CDR1 is KGHSH and CDR2 is LQKENI in the germline V gene. Sequencing was performed on peripheral blood, taken 28 days after the second AZD1222 dose. The chain has TRBV18 and TRBJ1-2; D is uncertain. The source is an adult who received the AZD1222 COVID-19 vaccine. As DNA, the CDR3 is TGTGCCAGCTCACCAAATGAGGTCTATGGCTACACCTTC. It encodes CASSPNEVYGYTF.